These T cell receptor beta chains were read from a single sample in a study of prognosis after radiotherapy for stage I lung cancer. TCRdb called the multiplex PCR reads again in MiXCR, with one record for every CDR3 protein. This sample carries around 51,000 distinct CDR3 sequences, about 32% of them seen once, and the ten largest clones take approximately 8.3%. Sequencing used PBMCs, obtained before or after stereotactic body radiation therapy (not recorded which). The receptors stem from a donor aged 50 or older with non-small cell lung cancer. Each CDR3 is given without its conserved first and last residue. The listing skips clone size in some rows; elsewhere it reads once, few, many or a size class.

CDR3 length	clone size	V gene	J gene	CDR3 protein
13	many	TRBV4-3	TRBJ2-1	ASSQEPNWGNEQF
12	.	TRBV6-1	TRBJ2-7	ASNLGTDIHEQY
15	many	TRBV6-2/TRBV6-3	TRBJ2-6	ASSYPKGSSGANVLT
11	many	TRBV27	TRBJ1-1	ASSLSPEIEAF
10	.	TRBV6-2/TRBV6-3	TRBJ2-1	ASEGSYNDHF
12	many	TRBV11-3	TRBJ2-1	ASSKTSAHNEQF
15	.	TRBV30	TRBJ2-2	ACRCLGGSVGTGELF
12	many	TRBV5-1	TRBJ1-1	ASAGGSVNTEAF
12	many	TRBV28	TRBJ2-4	ASPRPLAKNIQY
12	many	TRBV28	TRBJ2-3	ASGTSGGADTQY
13	many	TRBV4-1	TRBJ1-1	ASSQVQAGSTEAF
15	many	TRBV20-1	TRBJ2-1	SASPPLSRSSYNEQF
14	once	TRBV9	TRBJ2-7	ASSLGVTSGRSEQY
12	many	TRBV5-4	TRBJ1-1	ASSPGQINTEAF
13	many	TRBV5-4	TRBJ2-2	ASSLTGGNTGELF
12	many	TRBV19	TRBJ1-2	ASSWAGTGVGYT
15	many	TRBV5-1	TRBJ2-5	ASSLGPGQGNQETQY
14	many	TRBV5-1	TRBJ1-1	ASSLVGDPMETEAF
13	.	TRBV5-1	TRBJ2-2	ASSLVLSATGELF
13	few	TRBV9	TRBJ1-2	ASSVTSDSTYCYT
11	many	TRBV12-5	TRBJ1-1	ASGIGVYTEAF
13	many	TRBV18	TRBJ1-1	ASSLNQGRNTEAF
14	.	TRBV6-2/TRBV6-3	TRBJ2-7	ASSYSSGSTSGEQY